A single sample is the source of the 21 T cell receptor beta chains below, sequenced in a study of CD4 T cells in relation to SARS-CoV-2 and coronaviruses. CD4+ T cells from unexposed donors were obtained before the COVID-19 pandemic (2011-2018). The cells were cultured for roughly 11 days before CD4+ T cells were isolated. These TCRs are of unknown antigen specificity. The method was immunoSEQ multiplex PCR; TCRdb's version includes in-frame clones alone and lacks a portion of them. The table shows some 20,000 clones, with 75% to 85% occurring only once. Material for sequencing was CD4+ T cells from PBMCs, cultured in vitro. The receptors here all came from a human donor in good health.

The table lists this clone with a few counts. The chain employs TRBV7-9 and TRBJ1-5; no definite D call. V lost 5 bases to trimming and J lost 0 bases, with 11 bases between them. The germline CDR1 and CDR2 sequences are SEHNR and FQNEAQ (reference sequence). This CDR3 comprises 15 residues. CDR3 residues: CASSPEDASNQPQHF. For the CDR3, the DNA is TGTGCCAGCAGCCCCGAGGACGCTAGCAATCAGCCCCAGCATTTT.

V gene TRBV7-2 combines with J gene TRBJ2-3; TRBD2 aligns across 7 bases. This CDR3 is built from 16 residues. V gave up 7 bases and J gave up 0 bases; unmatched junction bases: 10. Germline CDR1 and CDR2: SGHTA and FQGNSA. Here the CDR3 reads CASTPTGGVSTDTQYF. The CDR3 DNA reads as TGTGCCAGCACTCCAACGGGGGGTGTGAGCACAGATACGCAGTATTTT.

DNA for the CDR3: TGTGCCAGAAGCCTCCGACTAGCGGGAGGTTACGAGCAGTACTTC. This translates into CARSLRLAGGYEQYF. The J gene is TRBJ2-7, the V gene TRBV7-5; the D call in the table, TRBD2, was not verified against the DNA. TRBV7-5 is a pseudogene locus. The CDR3 spans 15 residues.

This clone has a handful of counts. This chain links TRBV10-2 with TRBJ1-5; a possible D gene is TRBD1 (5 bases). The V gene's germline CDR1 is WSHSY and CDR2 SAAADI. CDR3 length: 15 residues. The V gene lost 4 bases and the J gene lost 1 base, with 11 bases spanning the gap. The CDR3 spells CASSAQVLSNQPQHF. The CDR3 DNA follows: TGCGCCAGCAGTGCACAGGTTTTGAGCAATCAGCCCCAGCATTTT.

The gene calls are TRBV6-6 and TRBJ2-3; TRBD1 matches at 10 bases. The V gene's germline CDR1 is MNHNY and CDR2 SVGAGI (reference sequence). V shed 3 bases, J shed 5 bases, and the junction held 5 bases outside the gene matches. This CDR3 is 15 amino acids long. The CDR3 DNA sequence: TGTGCCAGCAGTTATGACAGGGGGCCTAGAGATACGCAGTATTTT. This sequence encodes CASSYDRGPRDTQYF.

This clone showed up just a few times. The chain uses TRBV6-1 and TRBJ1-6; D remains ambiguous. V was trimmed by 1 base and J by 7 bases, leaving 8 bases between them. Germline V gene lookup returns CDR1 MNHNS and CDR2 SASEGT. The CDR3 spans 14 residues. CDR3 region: CASSEGNLNSPLHF. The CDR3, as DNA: TGTGCCAGCAGTGAAGGCAACCTCAATTCACCCCTCCACTTT.

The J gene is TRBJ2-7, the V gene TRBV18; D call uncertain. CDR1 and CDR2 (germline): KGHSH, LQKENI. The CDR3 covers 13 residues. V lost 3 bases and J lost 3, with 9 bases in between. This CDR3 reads CASSPSGIYEQYF. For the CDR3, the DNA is TGTGCCAGCTCACCCTCCGGAATCTACGAGCAGTACTTC.

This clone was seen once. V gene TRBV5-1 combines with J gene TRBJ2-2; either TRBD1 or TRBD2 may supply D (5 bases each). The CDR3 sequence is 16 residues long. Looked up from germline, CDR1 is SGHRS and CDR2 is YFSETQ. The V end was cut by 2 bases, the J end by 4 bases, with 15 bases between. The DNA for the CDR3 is TGCGCCAGCAGCTTAAGGGACGTTCTGGGCACCGGGGAGCTGTTTTTT. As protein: CASSLRDVLGTGELFF. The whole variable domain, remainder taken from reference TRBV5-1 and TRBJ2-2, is KAGVTQTPRYLIKTRGQQVTLSCSPISGHRSVSWYQQTPGQGLQFLFEYFSETQRNKGNFPGRFSGRQFSNSRSEMNVSTLELGDSALYLCASSLRDVLGTGELFFGEGSRLTVL.

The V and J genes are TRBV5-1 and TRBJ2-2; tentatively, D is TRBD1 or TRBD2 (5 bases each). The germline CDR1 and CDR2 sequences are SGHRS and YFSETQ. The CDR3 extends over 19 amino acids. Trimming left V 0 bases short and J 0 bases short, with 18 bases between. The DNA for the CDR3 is TGCGCCAGCAGCTTGGTTCCGGGGCCACCTTATACGAACACCGGGGAGCTGTTTTTT. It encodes CASSLVPGPPYTNTGELFF.

CDR3 region: CASSRQAPGELFF. CDR3 in DNA: TGTGCCAGCAGTCGACAGGCTCCCGGGGAGCTGTTTTTT. The genes are TRBV2 and TRBJ2-2; a possible D gene is TRBD1 (6 bases). CDR3 length: 13 residues. Trimming shortened V by 5 bases and J by 6 bases, and 10 bases separated the two germline ends. Germline V gene sequence: CDR1 SNHLY, CDR2 FYNNEI.

CDR3 loop: CASTGRNQPQHF. The CDR3, as DNA: TGTGCCAGCACGGGCAGGAATCAGCCCCAGCATTTT. The V and J genes are TRBV2 and TRBJ1-5, with D unresolved. Looked up from germline, CDR1 is SNHLY and CDR2 is FYNNEI. The ends were cut back, 7 bases at V and 4 bases at J, with 8 bases in the middle. The CDR3 is made up of 12 amino acids. Drawing the rest from reference TRBV2 and TRBJ1-5, the complete variable domain is EPEVTQTPSHQVTQMGQEVILRCVPISNHLYFYWYRQILGQKVEFLVSFYNNEISEKSEIFDDQFSVERPDGSNFTLKIRSTKLEDSAMYFCASTGRNQPQHFGDGTRLSIL.

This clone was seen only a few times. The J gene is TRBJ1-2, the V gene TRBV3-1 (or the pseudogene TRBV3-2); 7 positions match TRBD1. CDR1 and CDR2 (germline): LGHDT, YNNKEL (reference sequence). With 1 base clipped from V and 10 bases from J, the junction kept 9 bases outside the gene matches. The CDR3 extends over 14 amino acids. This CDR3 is CASSQVEGAVSYTF. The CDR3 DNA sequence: TGTGCCAGCAGCCAAGTTGAGGGGGCGGTTTCCTACACCTTC.

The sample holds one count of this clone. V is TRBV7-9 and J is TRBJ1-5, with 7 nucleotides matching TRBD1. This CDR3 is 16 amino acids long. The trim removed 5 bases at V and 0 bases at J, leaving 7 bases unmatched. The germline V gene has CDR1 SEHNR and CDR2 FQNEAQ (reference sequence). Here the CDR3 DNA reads TGTGCCAGCAGCGAAACCGGGACAGATAGCAATCAGCCCCAGCATTTT. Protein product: CASSETGTDSNQPQHF.

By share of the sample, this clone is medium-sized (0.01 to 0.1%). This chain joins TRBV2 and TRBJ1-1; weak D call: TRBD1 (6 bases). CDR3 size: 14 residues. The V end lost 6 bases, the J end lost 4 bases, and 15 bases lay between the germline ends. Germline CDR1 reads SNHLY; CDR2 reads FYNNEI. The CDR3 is CASSVGGGITEAFF. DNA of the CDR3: TGTGCCAGCAGCGTTGGAGGGGGGATCACTGAAGCTTTCTTT.

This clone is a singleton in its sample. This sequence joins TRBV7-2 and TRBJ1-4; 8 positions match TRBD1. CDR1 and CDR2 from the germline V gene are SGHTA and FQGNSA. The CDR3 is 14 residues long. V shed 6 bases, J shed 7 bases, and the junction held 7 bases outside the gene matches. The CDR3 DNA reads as TGTGCCAGCAGTTACGGGACAGGAGGTGAAAAACTGTTTTTT. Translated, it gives CASSYGTGGEKLFF.

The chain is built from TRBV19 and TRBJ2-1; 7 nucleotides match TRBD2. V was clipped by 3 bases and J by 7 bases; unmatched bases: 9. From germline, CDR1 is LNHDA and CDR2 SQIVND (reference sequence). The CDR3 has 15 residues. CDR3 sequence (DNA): TGTGCCAGTAGTATCGCCGAAGGACTAGGAAATGAGCAGTTCTTC. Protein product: CASSIAEGLGNEQFF.

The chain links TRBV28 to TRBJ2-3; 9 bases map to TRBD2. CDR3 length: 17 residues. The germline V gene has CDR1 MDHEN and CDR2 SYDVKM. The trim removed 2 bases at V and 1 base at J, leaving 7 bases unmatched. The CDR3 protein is CASSLVAGVDGTDTQYF. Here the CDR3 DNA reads TGTGCCAGCAGTTTAGTAGCGGGAGTGGATGGCACAGATACGCAGTATTTT.

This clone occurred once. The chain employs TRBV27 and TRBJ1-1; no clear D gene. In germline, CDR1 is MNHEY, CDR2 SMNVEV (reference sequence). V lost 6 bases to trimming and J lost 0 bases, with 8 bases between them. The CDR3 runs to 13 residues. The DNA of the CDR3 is TGTGCCAGCAGGGTCACGATGAACACTGAAGCTTTCTTT. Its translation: CASRVTMNTEAFF.

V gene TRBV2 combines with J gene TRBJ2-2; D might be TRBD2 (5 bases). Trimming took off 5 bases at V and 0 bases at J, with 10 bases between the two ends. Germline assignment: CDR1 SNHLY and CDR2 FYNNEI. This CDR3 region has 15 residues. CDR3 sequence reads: CASSLAAANTGELFF. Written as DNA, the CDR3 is TGTGCCAGCAGTCTAGCTGCCGCGAACACCGGGGAGCTGTTTTTT.

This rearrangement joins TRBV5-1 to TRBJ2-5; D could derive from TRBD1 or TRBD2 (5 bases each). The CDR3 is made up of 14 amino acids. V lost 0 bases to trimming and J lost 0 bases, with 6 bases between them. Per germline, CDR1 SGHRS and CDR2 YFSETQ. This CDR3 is CASSLVGDQETQYF. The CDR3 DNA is TGCGCCAGCAGCTTGGTGGGGGACCAAGAGACCCAGTACTTC.

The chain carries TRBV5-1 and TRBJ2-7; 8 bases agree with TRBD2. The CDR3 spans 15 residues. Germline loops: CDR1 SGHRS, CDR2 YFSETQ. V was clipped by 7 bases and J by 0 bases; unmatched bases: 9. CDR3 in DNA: TGCGCCAGCCAAGTCCAGCGGGGGAGCTCCTACGAGCAGTACTTC. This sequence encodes CASQVQRGSSYEQYF.